What follows are 8 T cell receptor beta chains derived from one specimen sequenced in a study of T cells in Graves' hyperthyroidism and ophthalmopathy. There were TCR beta CDR3 regions amplified from RNA transcripts. An initial round of RT-PCR targeting the TCR CDR3 relied on the HTBI primer set. One entry per CDR3 protein results from TCRdb running MiXCR on the multiplex PCR reads. The sample yields around 420,000 distinct CDR3 sequences, 15% to 19% seen once. Material for sequencing was blood. These receptors were taken from a woman in her late teens or twenties with Graves' hyperthyroidism.

The table lists this clonotype with many counts. The chain carries TRBV18 and TRBJ1-3; D is possibly TRBD1 (5 bases). In germline, CDR1 is KGHSH, CDR2 LQKENI. Trimming took 3 bases from V and 8 from J, leaving 14 bases between them. CDR3 length: 14 amino acids. CDR3 amino acids: CASSPRDPSDTIYF. CDR3 DNA sequence: TGTGCCAGCTCACCTCGGGACCCCTCGGACACCATATATTTT.

The rearrangement links TRBV6-1 to TRBJ2-7; TRBD1 matches at 9 bases. The germline V gene encodes CDR1 MNHNS and CDR2 SASEGT. The CDR3 runs 14 residues. With V trimmed by 7 bases and J by 4 bases, 8 bases remained unmatched. The CDR3 sequence: CASIPRDREYEQYF. The CDR3 DNA reads TGTGCCAGCATCCCCCGGGACAGGGAATACGAGCAGTACTTC.

This clonotype was counted many times. The J gene is TRBJ2-7, the V gene TRBV12-3 or TRBV12-4; tentatively, D is TRBD1 (6 bases). The CDR3 has 14 amino acids. V lost 3 bases and J 1 base, leaving 10 bases between the germline ends. The CDR3 bases are TGTGCCAGCAGTTTGGGACACCAGTCCTACGAGCAGTACTTC. Its protein product is CASSLGHQSYEQYF.

This clonotype occurred many times. The chain couples TRBV7-2 to TRBJ1-6; no clear D. CDR1 is SGHTA and CDR2 is FQGNSA in the germline V gene. CDR3 length: 16 residues. V lost 10 bases, J lost 0 bases, and 16 bases lay in between. DNA of the CDR3: TGTGCCACCGCCTTAAACCCCAGCTCCTATAATTCACCCCTCCACTTT. Translating it yields CATALNPSSYNSPLHF.

This clonotype was recorded many times. The V gene is TRBV20-1, the J gene TRBJ2-1; 8 positions match TRBD2. V shed 0 bases, J shed 5 bases, and the junction held 6 bases outside the gene matches. Germline V gene data show CDR1 as DFQATT and CDR2 as SNEGSKA (reference sequence). The CDR3 covers 15 residues. The CDR3 is CSARDAAGGNNEQFF. CDR3 coding DNA: TGCAGTGCTAGAGATGCGGCGGGGGGTAACAATGAGCAGTTCTTC.

This chain joins TRBV6-5 and TRBJ2-7, with a weak D call TRBD1 (5 bases). Trimming removed 2 bases at V and 2 bases at J, with 16 bases between. This CDR3 has 16 amino acids. CDR1 and CDR2 from the germline V gene are MNHEY and SVGAGI. The DNA of the CDR3 is TGTGCCAGCAGTTACACCACGGACATTGGTGCCTACGAGCAGTACTTC. Translated: CASSYTTDIGAYEQYF.

This clonotype was counted at least ten times. The rearrangement joins TRBV25-1 to TRBJ1-2, with D unclear. Trimming pared 7 bases from V and 5 bases from J, leaving 17 bases between. This CDR3 is 14 amino acids long. CDR1 and CDR2 (germline): MGHDK, SYGVNS. The CDR3 sequence: CASTNGAGAYGYTF. Here the CDR3 DNA reads TGTGCCAGCACCAACGGAGCGGGCGCATATGGCTACACCTTC.

This clonotype was picked up many times. CDR3 protein: CASSAHRDDREKLFF. The DNA of the CDR3 is TGTGCCAGCAGTGCCCACAGGGACGATCGTGAAAAACTGTTTTTT. The chain has TRBV6-1 and TRBJ1-4, with D tentatively TRBD1 (6 bases). The V end lost 4 bases, the J end lost 7 bases, and 16 bases lay between the germline ends. CDR1 and CDR2 (germline): MNHNS, SASEGT. CDR3 length: 15 amino acids.